This TCR beta chain was profiled in a study of cytomegalovirus exposure and HLA in healthy donors. Overall study findings and caveats: Researchers reported that a few CMV-associated chains were confirmed in vitro as CMV antigen-specific.

The CDR3 covers 14 residues. Germline CDR1 and CDR2: SQVTM and ANQGSEA. Losses at the gene ends were 2 bases for V and 5 bases for J; bases not matched to a gene: 9. Clones were read by immunoSEQ multiplex PCR, and TCRdb kept only the in-frame ones, dropping some. The repertoire has some 54,000 clones, around nine tenths of them found once; the top ten carry 2.5% to 3.5%. Details on this clone: The antigen remains undetermined.

The receptor was isolated from a man in his late teens or twenties in good health and CMV-seronegative. Sample: PBMCs. V is TRBV29-1 and J is TRBJ2-7, with 7 bases fitting TRBD2. The DNA for the CDR3 is TGCAGCGTTGAATTGGGAGGGACCGCGAACGAGCAGTACTTC. Encoded protein: CSVELGGTANEQYF.